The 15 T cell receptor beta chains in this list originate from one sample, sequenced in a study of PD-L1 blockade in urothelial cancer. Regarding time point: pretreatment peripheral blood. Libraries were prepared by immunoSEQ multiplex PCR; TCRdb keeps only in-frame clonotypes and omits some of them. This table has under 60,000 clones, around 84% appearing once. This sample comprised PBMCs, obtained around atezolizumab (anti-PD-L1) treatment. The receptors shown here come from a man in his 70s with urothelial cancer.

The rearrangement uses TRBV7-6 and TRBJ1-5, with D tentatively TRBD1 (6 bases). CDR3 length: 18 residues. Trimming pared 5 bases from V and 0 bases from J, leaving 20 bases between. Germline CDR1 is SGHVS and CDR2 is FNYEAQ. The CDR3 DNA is TGTGCCAGCAGCCGGACCCCTACAGGGAGATTTAGCAATCAGCCCCAGCATTTT. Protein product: CASSRTPTGRFSNQPQHF.

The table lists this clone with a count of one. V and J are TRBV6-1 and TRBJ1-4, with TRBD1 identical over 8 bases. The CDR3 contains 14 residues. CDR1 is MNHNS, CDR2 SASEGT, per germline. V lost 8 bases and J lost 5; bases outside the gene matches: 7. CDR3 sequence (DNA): TGTGCCAGCTTACTGGACAGGGTAAATGAAAAACTGTTTTTT. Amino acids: CASLLDRVNEKLFF.

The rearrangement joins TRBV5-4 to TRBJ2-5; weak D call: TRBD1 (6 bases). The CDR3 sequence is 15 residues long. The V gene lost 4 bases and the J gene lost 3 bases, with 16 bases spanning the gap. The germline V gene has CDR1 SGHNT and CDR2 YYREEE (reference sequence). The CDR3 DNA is TGTGCCAGCAGCGGGCCGACAGGAGGAAAAGAGACCCAGTACTTC. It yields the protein CASSGPTGGKETQYF.

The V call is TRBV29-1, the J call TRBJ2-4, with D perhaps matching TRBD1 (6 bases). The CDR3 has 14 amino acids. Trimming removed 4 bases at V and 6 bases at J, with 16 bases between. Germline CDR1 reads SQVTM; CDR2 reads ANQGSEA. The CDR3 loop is CSVVFAGQLNIQYF. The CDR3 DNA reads TGCAGCGTTGTATTTGCAGGACAGCTAAACATTCAGTACTTC.

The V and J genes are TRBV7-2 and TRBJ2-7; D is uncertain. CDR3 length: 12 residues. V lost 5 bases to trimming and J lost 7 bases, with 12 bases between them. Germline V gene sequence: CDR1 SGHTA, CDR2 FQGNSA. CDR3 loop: CASSQDNWEQYF. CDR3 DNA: TGTGCCAGCAGCCAAGACAACTGGGAGCAGTACTTC.

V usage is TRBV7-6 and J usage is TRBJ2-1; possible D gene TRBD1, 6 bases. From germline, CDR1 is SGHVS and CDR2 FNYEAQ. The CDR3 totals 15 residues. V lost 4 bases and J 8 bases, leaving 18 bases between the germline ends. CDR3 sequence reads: CASSSRGRQVDEQFF. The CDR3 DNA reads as TGTGCCAGCAGCTCACGGGGAAGACAGGTCGATGAGCAGTTCTTC. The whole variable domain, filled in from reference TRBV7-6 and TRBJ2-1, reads GAGVSQSPRYKVTKRGQDVALRCDPISGHVSLYWYRQALGQGPEFLTYFNYEAQQDKSGLPNDRFSAERPEGSISTLTIQRTEQRDSAMYRCASSSRGRQVDEQFFGPGTRLTVL.

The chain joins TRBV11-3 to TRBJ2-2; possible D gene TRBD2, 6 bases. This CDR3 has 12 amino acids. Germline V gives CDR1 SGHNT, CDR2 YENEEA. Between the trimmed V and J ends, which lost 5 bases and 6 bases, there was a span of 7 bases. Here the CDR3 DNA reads TGTGCCAGCAGCCCGGGGGCCGGGGAGCTGTTTTTT. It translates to CASSPGAGELFF. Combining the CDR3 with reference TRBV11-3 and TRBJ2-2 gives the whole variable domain EAGVVQSPRYKIIEKKQPVAFWCNPISGHNTLYWYLQNLGQGPELLIRYENEEAVDDSQLPKDRFSAERLKGVDSTLKIQPAELGDSAVYLCASSPGAGELFFGEGSRLTVL.

CDR3 in amino acids: CASSFGQGGSPLHF. CDR3 in DNA: TGCGCCAGCAGCTTTGGACAGGGCGGATCACCCCTCCACTTT. The rearrangement uses TRBV5-1 and TRBJ1-6; the match to TRBD1 covers 8 bases. The CDR3 totals 14 residues. Germline V gene data show CDR1 as SGHRS and CDR2 as YFSETQ. V was pared by 2 bases and J by 10 bases, with 5 bases of the junction left unmatched.

The CDR3 is CASSPLGTGGNQPQHF. Here the CDR3 DNA reads TGTGCCAGCTCACCCTTGGGGACAGGGGGCAATCAGCCCCAGCATTTT. This chain joins TRBV18 and TRBJ1-5; 10 nucleotides match TRBD1. The CDR3 extends over 16 amino acids. Germline assignment: CDR1 KGHSH and CDR2 LQKENI. V was clipped by 3 bases and J by 2 bases; unmatched bases: 4.

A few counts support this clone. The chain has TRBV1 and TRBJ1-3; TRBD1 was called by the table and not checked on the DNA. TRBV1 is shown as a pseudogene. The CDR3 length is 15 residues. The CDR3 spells CTSSQDPPAGNTIYF. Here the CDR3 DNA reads TGCACCAGCAGCCAAGACCCCCCAGCTGGAAACACCATATATTTT.

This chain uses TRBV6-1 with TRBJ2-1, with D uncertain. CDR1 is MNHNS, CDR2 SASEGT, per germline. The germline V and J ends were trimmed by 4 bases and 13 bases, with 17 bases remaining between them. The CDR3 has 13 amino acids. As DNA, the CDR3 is TGTGCCAGCAGTGCCTATGATCAAAGAATCCAGTTCTTC. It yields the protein CASSAYDQRIQFF.

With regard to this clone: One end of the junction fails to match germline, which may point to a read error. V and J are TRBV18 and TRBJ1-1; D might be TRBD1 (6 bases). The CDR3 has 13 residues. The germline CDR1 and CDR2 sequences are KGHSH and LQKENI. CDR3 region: CASSPQGGTEAFF. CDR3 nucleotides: TGTGCCAGCTCTCCACAGGGAGGCACTGAAGCTTTCTTT.

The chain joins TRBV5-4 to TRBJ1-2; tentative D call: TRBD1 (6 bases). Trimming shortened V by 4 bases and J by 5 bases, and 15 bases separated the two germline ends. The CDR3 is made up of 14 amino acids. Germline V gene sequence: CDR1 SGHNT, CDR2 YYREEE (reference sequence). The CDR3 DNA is TGTGCCAGCAGCATCCGGACAGAAGGATATGGCTACACCTTC. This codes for CASSIRTEGYGYTF.

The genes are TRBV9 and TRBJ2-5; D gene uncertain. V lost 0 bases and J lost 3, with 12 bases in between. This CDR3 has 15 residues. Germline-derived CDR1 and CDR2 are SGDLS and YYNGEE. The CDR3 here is CASSVEPNRKETQYF. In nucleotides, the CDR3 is TGTGCCAGCAGCGTAGAGCCAAACAGAAAAGAGACCCAGTACTTC.

The CDR3 sequence is CAWSATGISNIQYF. CDR3 DNA: TGTGCCTGGAGTGCCACAGGGATCAGCAACATTCAGTACTTC. The chain couples TRBV30 to TRBJ2-4, with a weak D call TRBD1 (6 bases). The V end lost 1 base, the J end lost 7 bases, and 14 bases lay between the germline ends. Germline V CDR1 and CDR2: GTSNPN, SVGIG (reference sequence). CDR3 length equals 14 residues.